Below are 24 T cell receptor beta chains sequenced from a single sample in a study of regulatory T cells in long-lasting Graves disease. Library construction for TCR beta used iRepertoire HTBI primers and Arm-PCR of CDR3 regions. In TCRdb, the multiplex PCR reads were re-called with MiXCR into one record per CDR3 protein. The profile covers fewer than 550,000 distinct CDR3 sequences, with 20% to 25% appearing a single time and roughly 7% taken by the ten largest. Sample time point: persistent/refractory GD, antithyroid drugs over 5 years with positive TRAb. Extracted RNA from PBMCs served as the source of the TCR library. The sequencing here drew on peripheral blood mononuclear cells (PBMCs), taken when the disease was refractory, from a patient treated with antithyroid drugs. The receptors derive from a female donor with Graves disease.

The chain has TRBV6-5 and TRBJ1-1; TRBD1 is a possible D gene (5 bases). This CDR3 has 18 amino acids. Germline-derived CDR1 and CDR2 are MNHEY and SVGAGI. V dropped 4 bases and J dropped 0 bases, with 21 bases sitting between them. The CDR3 region has the DNA TGTGCCAGCAGTTTCCCCTTCGAGGGGCAGTGGGTGAACACTGAAGCTTTCTTT. It yields the protein CASSFPFEGQWVNTEAFF.

This clonotype was found many times. The rearrangement joins TRBV6-2 or TRBV6-3 to TRBJ2-6; TRBD1 might be the D (6 bases). Looked up from germline, CDR1 is MNHEY and CDR2 is SVGEGT. The CDR3 is 15 residues long. Trimming cost V 5 bases and J 3 bases, with 11 bases left between them. This CDR3 reads CASSQYRVGANVLTF. DNA of the CDR3: TGTGCCAGCAGTCAATACAGGGTTGGGGCCAACGTCCTGACTTTC.

The chain combines TRBV11-2 with TRBJ1-4, with D possibly being TRBD1 (6 bases). Germline V gene lookup returns CDR1 SGHAT and CDR2 FQNNGV. This CDR3 has 16 amino acids. V shed 0 bases and J shed 8 bases, with 16 bases lying between them. This CDR3 is CASSLDFEVGGEKLFF. In DNA, the CDR3 is TGTGCCAGCAGCTTAGATTTCGAAGTTGGGGGCGAAAAACTGTTTTTT.

The V call is TRBV20-1, the J call TRBJ1-2; the D is unclear. CDR1 is DFQATT and CDR2 is SNEGSKA in the germline V gene (reference sequence). There are 13 residues in the CDR3. Trimming stripped 0 bases from V and 8 bases from J, with 13 bases between. CDR3 in amino acids: CSARDRPSPGYTF. DNA of the CDR3: TGCAGTGCTAGAGATCGGCCAAGCCCAGGCTACACCTTC.

This clonotype was counted only a few times. This chain uses TRBV27 with TRBJ2-2; D ambiguous. The V end was cut by 4 bases, the J end by 5 bases, with 8 bases between. This CDR3 contains 13 residues. Germline V gene lookup returns CDR1 MNHEY and CDR2 SMNVEV (reference sequence). The CDR3 sequence is CASSSAPTGELFF. The DNA for the CDR3 is TGTGCCAGCAGTTCGGCCCCTACCGGGGAGCTGTTTTTT.

This clonotype was seen ten or more times. The chain recombines TRBV28 with TRBJ2-5, with TRBD2 matching 9 bases. The length of the CDR3 is 17 residues. Germline V gene data show CDR1 as MDHEN and CDR2 as SYDVKM. The V segment lost 4 bases and the J segment 2 bases; nucleotides outside the gene matches: 11. CDR3 sequence: CASSYSMAGGSQETQYF. As DNA, the CDR3 is TGTGCCAGCAGTTATTCTATGGCGGGAGGGAGTCAAGAGACCCAGTACTTC. The whole variable domain, filled in from reference TRBV28 and TRBJ2-5, reads DVKVTQSSRYLVKRTGEKVFLECVQDMDHENMFWYRQDPGLGLRLIYFSYDVKMKEKGDIPEGYSVSREKKERFSLILESASTNQTSMYLCASSYSMAGGSQETQYFGPGTRLLVL.

This clonotype showed up just a few times. This chain uses TRBV29-1 with TRBJ1-4, with D tentatively TRBD1 (6 bases). Germline CDR1 is SQVTM and CDR2 is ANQGSEA. This CDR3 region has 12 residues. Trimming left V 5 bases short and J 8 bases short, with 12 bases between. This chain's CDR3 is CSVPGGREKLFF. CDR3 nucleotides: TGCAGCGTTCCGGGGGGGCGAGAAAAACTGTTTTTT.

V is TRBV12-3 or TRBV12-4 and J is TRBJ2-1; 14 bases align to TRBD2. This CDR3 is built from 14 residues. The trim removed 5 bases at V and 8 bases at J, leaving 2 bases unmatched. The CDR3: CASSRLAGGHEQFF. The CDR3 DNA reads TGTGCCAGCAGTCGACTAGCGGGAGGGCATGAGCAGTTCTTC.

This clonotype was seen ten or more times. V gene TRBV3-1 combines with J gene TRBJ1-1; D is unresolved. This CDR3 is 14 amino acids long. V dropped 0 bases and J dropped 5 bases, with 10 bases sitting between them. The germline CDR1 and CDR2 sequences are LGHDT and YNNKEL (reference sequence). CDR3 residues: CASSQDIGRTEAFF. The CDR3 nucleotides read TGTGCCAGCAGCCAAGACATAGGGAGAACTGAAGCTTTCTTT.

This clonotype has more than one count but fewer than ten. This chain connects TRBV27 to TRBJ1-1, with TRBD1 identical over 7 bases. Unmatched junction bases numbered 3, after V lost 1 base and J lost 1 base. This CDR3 spans 15 amino acids. The germline CDR1 and CDR2 sequences are MNHEY and SMNVEV (reference sequence). This chain's CDR3 is CASSLWQGENTEAFF. CDR3 in DNA: TGTGCCAGCAGTTTATGGCAGGGGGAGAACACTGAAGCTTTCTTT.

This clonotype was seen ten or more times. The chain couples TRBV28 to TRBJ2-5; 9 nucleotides agree with TRBD2. Trimming cost V 6 bases and J 2 bases; bases outside gene matches: 4. Per germline, CDR1 MDHEN and CDR2 SYDVKM. The CDR3 covers 14 residues. CDR3 nucleotide sequence: TGTGCCAGCAGGGAAGCGGGAGGTCAAGAGACCCAGTACTTC. It codes for CASREAGGQETQYF.

V usage is TRBV7-8 and J usage is TRBJ2-7; 8 bases are a match to TRBD2. This CDR3 region has 14 residues. The junction had 8 bases not matched to a gene; V was cut back by 3 bases and J by 7 bases. Germline V gene lookup returns CDR1 SGHVS and CDR2 FQNEAQ. In nucleotides, the CDR3 is TGTGCCAGCAGCTTGAGACGGGGGGGTACGGAGCAGTACTTC. It specifies CASSLRRGGTEQYF.

Concerning this clonotype: Here the CDR3 omits its conserved ending phenylalanine or tryptophan, so a read error is the likely source. The rearrangement links TRBV7-9 to TRBJ2-7; 7 positions agree with TRBD1. This CDR3 comprises 13 residues. The V segment lost 8 bases and the J segment 7 bases; nucleotides outside the gene matches: 11. CDR1 is SEHNR, CDR2 FQNEAQ, per germline (reference sequence). The DNA for the CDR3 is TGTGCCAGCTTACCCCGGGACAGCGAGGAGCAGTACCTC. Its translation is CASLPRDSEEQYL.

The genes are TRBV12-5 and TRBJ1-6; 7 bases are shared with TRBD1. The germline V gene has CDR1 LGHNT and CDR2 FRNRAP. This CDR3 contains 15 residues. Trimming cost V 6 bases and J 2 bases; bases outside gene matches: 4. The CDR3 DNA sequence: TGTGCTAGTGGGCCTGGGACAGCCTATAATTCACCCCTCCACTTT. This encodes CASGPGTAYNSPLHF. Combining the CDR3 with reference TRBV12-5 and TRBJ1-6 gives the whole variable domain DARVTQTPRHKVTEMGQEVTMRCQPILGHNTVFWYRQTMMQGLELLAYFRNRAPLDDSGMPKDRFSAEMPDATLATLKIQPSEPRDSAVYFCASGPGTAYNSPLHFGNGTRLTVT.

The V gene is TRBV11-2, the J gene TRBJ2-2; 11 bases line up with TRBD2. With V trimmed by 4 bases and J by 1 base, 5 bases remained unmatched. CDR1 is SGHAT and CDR2 is FQNNGV in the germline V gene. The CDR3 contains 17 residues. CDR3 in amino acids: CASSSSGGYLNTGELFF. The CDR3 DNA follows: TGTGCCAGCAGCTCTAGCGGGGGGTACCTGAACACCGGGGAGCTGTTTTTT.

The chain links TRBV6-2 or TRBV6-3 to TRBJ2-2, with unresolved D. Germline CDR1 reads MNHEY; CDR2 reads SVGEGT. This CDR3 comprises 14 residues. Between the trimmed V and J ends, which lost 7 bases and 4 bases, there was a span of 13 bases. CDR3 residues: CASKSRGITGELFF. CDR3 sequence (DNA): TGTGCCAGCAAGAGTAGAGGAATCACCGGGGAGCTGTTTTTT.

The chain carries TRBV14 and TRBJ1-4; no firm D call. V shed 2 bases and J shed 7 bases, with 8 bases lying between them. Germline values: CDR1 SGHDN, CDR2 FVKESK. This CDR3 has 13 amino acids. The DNA of the CDR3 is TGTGCCAGCAGCCAACTTGCTCTTGAAAAACTGTTTTTT. Translation gives CASSQLALEKLFF.

This clonotype appeared a few times. The V call is TRBV29-1, the J call TRBJ1-2, with TRBD1 identical over 10 bases. The germline CDR1 and CDR2 sequences are SQVTM and ANQGSEA. The CDR3 totals 14 residues. J gave up 6 bases and V 6 bases, and 10 bases lay outside the gene matches. DNA for the CDR3: TGCAGCGTCAGGGAGGGGACAGGGGTTCATGGCTACACCTTC. This sequence encodes CSVREGTGVHGYTF.

The V gene is TRBV29-1, the J gene TRBJ1-2; no clear D. Germline CDR1 and CDR2: SQVTM and ANQGSEA. This CDR3 region has 11 residues. Between the trimmed V and J ends, which lost 4 bases and 5 bases, there was a span of 8 bases. The CDR3 spells CSVGSIYGYTF. The DNA for the CDR3 is TGCAGCGTTGGTAGTATATATGGCTACACCTTC.

This rearrangement joins TRBV7-3 to TRBJ2-3; no clear D gene. This CDR3 comprises 15 residues. Germline CDR1 is SGHTA and CDR2 is FQGTGA. V gave up 1 base and J gave up 4 bases, with 12 bases separating them. The CDR3 loop reads CASSLNRASADTQYF. CDR3 DNA: TGTGCCAGCAGCTTAAATCGGGCTTCCGCAGATACGCAGTATTTT.

There are a few counts of this clonotype. This sequence joins TRBV6-1 and TRBJ1-6, with D hard to call. Germline CDR1 reads MNHNS; CDR2 reads SASEGT. This CDR3 region has 15 residues. The V and J ends lost 6 bases and 5 bases respectively, with 14 bases between them. The CDR3 DNA reads TGTGCCAGCAGGCCCGACTGGATAAATAATTCACCCCTCCACTTT. Its translation is CASRPDWINNSPLHF.

CDR3 region: CASSLGLTSGDSYEQYF. For the CDR3, the DNA is TGTGCCAGCAGCCTCGGCTTGACTAGCGGGGACTCCTACGAGCAGTACTTC. The rearrangement links TRBV3-2 to TRBJ2-7; the D segment call TRBD2 is taken from the table without a DNA check. TRBV3-2 is a pseudogene segment. The CDR3 totals 17 residues.

This clonotype was seen a handful of times. This chain links TRBV7-9 with TRBJ2-7, with D perhaps given as TRBD1 or TRBD2 (6 bases each). Trimming took off 4 bases at V and 6 bases at J, with 13 bases between the two ends. The CDR3 loop spans 13 amino acids. Per germline, CDR1 SEHNR and CDR2 FQNEAQ (reference sequence). CDR3 amino acids: CASSSGQTSEQYF. CDR3 DNA: TGTGCCAGCAGCTCCGGACAGACTAGCGAGCAGTACTTC.

The rearrangement joins TRBV28 to TRBJ2-4; D might be TRBD1 (7 bases). Germline assignment: CDR1 MDHEN and CDR2 SYDVKM. V lost 5 bases and J lost 8, with 19 bases in between. This CDR3 comprises 15 residues. The CDR3 loop is CASSKRTGGKDIQYF. The CDR3 DNA follows: TGTGCCAGCAGTAAAAGGACAGGCGGGAAGGACATTCAGTACTTC.